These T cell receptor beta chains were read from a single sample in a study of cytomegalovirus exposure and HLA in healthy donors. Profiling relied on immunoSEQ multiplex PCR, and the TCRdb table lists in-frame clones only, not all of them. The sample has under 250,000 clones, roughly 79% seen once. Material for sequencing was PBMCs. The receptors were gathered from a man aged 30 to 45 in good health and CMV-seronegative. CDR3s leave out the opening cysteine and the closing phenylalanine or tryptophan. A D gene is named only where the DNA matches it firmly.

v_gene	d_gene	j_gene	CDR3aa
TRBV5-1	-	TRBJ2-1	ASRSDGIYNEQF
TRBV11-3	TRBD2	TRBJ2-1	ASSPGTSGNEQF
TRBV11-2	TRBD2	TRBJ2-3	ASSPDGLADSTDTQY
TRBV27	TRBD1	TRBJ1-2	ASSSGQVDYGYT
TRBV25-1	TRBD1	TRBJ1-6	ASSDRQGRSPLH
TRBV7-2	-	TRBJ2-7	ASSLPGHLSYEQY
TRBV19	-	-	ASSKGGYEQY
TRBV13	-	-	ASSRTTGSSYEQY
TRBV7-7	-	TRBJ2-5	ASSRTGETQY
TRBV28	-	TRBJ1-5	ASRPGLEQPQH
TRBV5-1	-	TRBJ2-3	ASSLAGAHTDTQY
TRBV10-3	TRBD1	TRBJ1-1	ATDRGQNTEAF